This TCR beta chain was found in a study of regulatory T cells in long-lasting Graves disease. In this sample, this clonotype turned up many times. This sample's time point: newly diagnosed GD, antithyroid drugs for less than 3 months. With RNA extracted from PBMCs as input, the TCR library was made. TCR beta libraries were built with iRepertoire HTBI primers and Arm-PCR of CDR3 regions. TCRdb recomputed calls from the multiplex PCR reads with MiXCR, one row per CDR3 protein. The data contain some 400,000 distinct CDR3 sequences, around 14% of them singletons. The V end lost 3 bases, the J end lost 4 bases, and 22 bases lay between the germline ends. The germline CDR1 and CDR2 sequences are DFQATT and SNEGSKA (reference sequence). This CDR3 has 17 residues. The data were also submitted as part of a second study, on T cells in Graves' hyperthyroidism and ophthalmopathy. Per that study: Uncontrolled infections, other autoimmune diseases, pregnancy or lactation led to exclusion of patients.

The clonotype comes from a woman younger than 45 with Graves disease. The V call is TRBV20-1, the J call TRBJ2-1; D is unresolved. Sample: peripheral blood mononuclear cells (PBMCs), taken at new diagnosis, from a patient treated with antithyroid drugs. CDR3 protein: CSARALRRTGSYNEQFF. The CDR3 DNA is TGCAGTGCTAGGGCCCTGCGTCGAACCGGGTCATACAATGAGCAGTTCTTC.